These 9 T cell receptor beta chains were sequenced from one sample in a study of regulatory T cells in long-lasting Graves disease. Arm-PCR of CDR3 regions with iRepertoire HTBI primers generated TCR beta libraries. In TCRdb, the multiplex PCR reads were re-called with MiXCR into one record per CDR3 protein. The sample has around 400,000 distinct CDR3 sequences; roughly 12% are singletons. Time point meaning: newly diagnosed GD, antithyroid drugs for less than 3 months. After RNA was extracted from PBMCs, the TCR library was made from it. These sequences were also reported in another study, on T cells in Graves' hyperthyroidism and ophthalmopathy.

Material: peripheral blood mononuclear cells (PBMCs), obtained at new diagnosis, from a patient treated with antithyroid drugs. The source of these receptors is a young woman with Graves disease.

This clonotype was seen a handful of times. This chain uses TRBV4-3 with TRBJ2-7; no firm D call. Per germline, CDR1 LGHNA and CDR2 YSLEER. The CDR3 sequence is 13 residues long. V was trimmed by 4 bases and J by 0 bases, leaving 7 bases between them. CDR3 region: CASSRGYSYEQYF. The DNA of the CDR3 is TGCGCCAGCAGCCGAGGCTACTCCTACGAGCAGTACTTC.

This clonotype has at least ten counts. The chain recombines TRBV24-1 with TRBJ2-7, with 9 bases that match TRBD2. Germline V gene data show CDR1 as KGHDR and CDR2 as SFDVKD. The V gene end was trimmed by 2 bases and the J gene end by 5 bases; junction bases not matched to a gene: 9. The CDR3 totals 16 residues. The CDR3, as DNA: TGTGCCACCAGTGATTCCGGACTAGCGAGGAGACACGAGCAGTACTTC. Translation: CATSDSGLARRHEQYF.

The chain uses TRBV5-4 and TRBJ1-2; a possible D gene is TRBD1 (6 bases). The CDR3 is 14 amino acids. Trimming pared 5 bases from V and 7 bases from J, leaving 18 bases between. Germline-derived CDR1 and CDR2 are SGHNT and YYREEE (reference sequence). The CDR3 loop reads CASSGDRTSFGYTF. The CDR3 nucleotides read TGTGCCAGCAGTGGTGACAGGACCTCTTTTGGCTACACCTTC.

This clonotype was counted a few times. V and J are TRBV19 and TRBJ2-1, with D perhaps TRBD1 or TRBD2 (6 bases each). Trimming removed 8 bases at V and 3 bases at J, with 11 bases between. This CDR3 region has 13 residues. CDR1 and CDR2 (germline): LNHDA, SQIVND (reference sequence). The CDR3 DNA sequence: TGTGCCAGTTTGGGGGGCCTCTACAATGAGCAGTTCTTC. Translating it yields CASLGGLYNEQFF. Together with reference TRBV19 and TRBJ2-1, the CDR3 gives the full variable domain: DGGITQSPKYLFRKEGQNVTLSCEQNLNHDAMYWYRQDPGQGLRLIYYSQIVNDFQKGDIAEGYSVSREKKESFPLTVTSAQKNPTAFYLCASLGGLYNEQFFGPGTRLTVL.

This clonotype was seen repeatedly, ten times or more. The chain is built from TRBV7-6 and TRBJ2-1, with 12 bases that match TRBD2. With 6 bases clipped from V and 10 bases from J, the junction kept 4 bases outside the gene matches. Germline loops: CDR1 SGHVS, CDR2 FNYEAQ. CDR3 length: 13 residues. The CDR3 nucleotides are TGTGCCAGCAGTATCGGACTAGCGGGGGAGCAGTTCTTC. Amino acids: CASSIGLAGEQFF.

This clonotype was picked up many times. The rearrangement joins TRBV12-3 or TRBV12-4 to TRBJ1-3, with D unresolved. Trimming stripped 11 bases from V and 0 bases from J, with 14 bases between. CDR3 length equals 14 residues. CDR3 bases: TGTGCCCCCTTGGTGTCTAGCTCTGGAAACACCATATATTTT. Protein: CAPLVSSSGNTIYF.

The chain joins TRBV2 to TRBJ2-3, with 13 bases aligning to TRBD2. The J call is in doubt because the DNA end fits TRBJ2-7 better. CDR3 size: 13 residues. Germline loops: CDR1 SNHLY, CDR2 FYNNEI. The CDR3 DNA reads as TGTGCCAGATCAACTAGCGGGGGGGACGAGCAGTACGTC. This gives the protein CARSTSGGDEQYV.

This clonotype appeared many times. J is TRBJ2-7 and V is TRBV7-2; D is perhaps TRBD2 (5 bases). This CDR3 is built from 12 residues. V gave up 0 bases and J gave up 10 bases, with 10 bases separating them. CDR1 SGHTA and CDR2 FQGNSA come from the germline V gene. The CDR3 coding sequence is TGTGCCAGCAGCTTAGCCCCGGACTTCCAGTACTTC. Protein product: CASSLAPDFQYF. The complete variable domain, with remaining parts taken from reference TRBV7-2 and TRBJ2-7, reads GAGVSQSPSNKVTEKGKDVELRCDPISGHTALYWYRQSLGQGLEFLIYFQGNSAPDKSGLPSDRFSAERTGGSVSTLTIQRTQQEDSAVYLCASSLAPDFQYFGPGTRLTVT.

The chain joins TRBV4-1 to TRBJ1-2; 7 bases line up with TRBD1. V lost 0 bases to trimming and J lost 5 bases; unmatched junction nucleotides: 9. The CDR3 loop spans 16 amino acids. CDR1 MGHRA and CDR2 YSYEKL come from the germline V gene. This chain's CDR3 is CASSQDKGATLYGYTF. The DNA for the CDR3 is TGCGCCAGCAGCCAAGATAAGGGGGCAACCTTGTATGGCTACACCTTC.